This entry describes one T cell receptor (beta chain). Its specificity is unknown. Libraries were prepared by immunoSEQ multiplex PCR; TCRdb keeps only in-frame clonotypes and omits some of them. Altogether about 150,000 clones are present, more than 80% being singletons, with the ten largest covering less than 3.5%. V dropped 4 bases and J dropped 7; count of bases not matched to a gene: 3. Per germline, CDR1 MNHNY and CDR2 SVGAGI (reference sequence). The CDR3 consists of 14 residues. Analyses pooled second doses at about 4 or about 12 weeks. The data belong to a study of T cell responses to AZD1222 COVID-19 vaccine. Study-wide results and caveats: White British donors predominated, females outnumbered males, and clonal diversity was possibly underestimated.

The specimen was peripheral blood, collected 28 days after the second AZD1222 dose. The sequence came from an adult who received the AZD1222 COVID-19 vaccine. V and J are TRBV6-6 and TRBJ1-6; 8 bases fit TRBD1. The CDR3 sequence: CASSLDRGNSPLHF. The CDR3 coding sequence is TGTGCCAGCAGTTTAGACAGGGGAAATTCACCCCTCCACTTT.